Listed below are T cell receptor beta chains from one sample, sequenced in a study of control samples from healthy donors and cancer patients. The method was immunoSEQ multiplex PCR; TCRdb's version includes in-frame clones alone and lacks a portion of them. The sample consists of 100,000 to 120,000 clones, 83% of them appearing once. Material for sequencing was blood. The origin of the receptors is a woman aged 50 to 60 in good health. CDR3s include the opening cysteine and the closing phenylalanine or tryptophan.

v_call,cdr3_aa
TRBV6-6,CATTDGDTEAFF
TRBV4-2,CASSQDLAGEAFF
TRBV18,CASSPGTSGSYEQYF
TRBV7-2,CASSSSGLRDEKLFF
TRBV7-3,CASSTIVGSEAFF
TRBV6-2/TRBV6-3,CASSTLPGETQYF
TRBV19,CASSTDWAQPQHF
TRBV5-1,CASSPSRGEDGYTF
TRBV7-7,CASSSTSEIAKNIQYF
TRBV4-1,CASSQDFLAGDSYNEQFF
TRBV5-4,CASSLEATDEKLFF
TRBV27,CASSLGNVRDTQYF
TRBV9,CASSVGTGGGTETQYF
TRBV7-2,CASSTSRVGGYTF
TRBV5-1,CASSLGDRTEAFF
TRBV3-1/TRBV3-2,CASSQGTGGTEAFF
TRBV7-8,CASSPRTGQQETQYF
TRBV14,CASSQVGQGNYEQYF
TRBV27,CASSSPGQLSSYEQYF
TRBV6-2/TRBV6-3,CASSTLAGVEQYF
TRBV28,CASSLSHFTFNSPLHF
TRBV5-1,CASSLDRAPREQYF
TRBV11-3,CASSTQANTGELFF
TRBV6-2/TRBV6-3,CASSPPPGQGSYEQYF
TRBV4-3,CASSQRGPGPFNPDTQYF
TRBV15,CATSRDSDRGETQYF
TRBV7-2,CASSLDSNNEQFF
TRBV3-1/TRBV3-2,CASSQGPTNTEAFF